This TCR beta chain was profiled in a study of patients and donors after allogeneic stem cell transplantation. The V segment lost 5 bases and the J segment 2 bases; nucleotides outside the gene matches: 14. CDR3 length equals 18 residues. Germline V gene sequence: CDR1 MDHEN, CDR2 SYDVKM. TCRdb called the RT-PCR reads again in MiXCR, with one record for every CDR3 protein. The table records roughly 250,000 distinct CDR3 sequences, roughly 15% of them present only once. The receptor comes from a human donor who was either an allogeneic HSCT recipient or a stem cell or donor lymphocyte infusion donor (not recorded which). It is not recorded whose cells these are; they may come from a transplant donor. This chain joins TRBV28 and TRBJ2-1, with TRBD1 identical over 8 bases. The sample comprised blood, either unsorted or a sorted T cell fraction (not recorded which). CDR3 coding DNA: TGTGCCAGCAGTCCGAACGGATATAGGACAGGGACCTACAATGAGCAGTTCTTC. This gives the protein CASSPNGYRTGTYNEQFF.